Listed below are T cell receptor beta chains from one sample, sequenced in a study of cytomegalovirus exposure and HLA in healthy donors. Method: immunoSEQ multiplex PCR; TCRdb's copy keeps in-frame clones and lacks some. The sample consists of 150,000 to 200,000 clones, 60% to 80% of them appearing once. The material sequenced was PBMCs. The receptors originated from a man aged 60 to 69 in good health and CMV-seronegative. CDR3s include the opening cysteine and the closing phenylalanine or tryptophan. The D gene is left open where the match is weak. The size entry is marked missing in some rows and otherwise reads once, few, many or a size class.

v_gene	abundance	d_gene	j_gene	CDR3aa	CDR3nt
TRBV28	NA	NA	TRBJ1-2	CASRKIRGIPRGYTF	TGTGCCAGCAGAAAAATTAGGGGGATACCCCGTGGCTACACCTTC
TRBV11-3	once	TRBD2	TRBJ2-1	CASSPTSGGSNEQFF	TGTGCCAGCAGCCCTACTAGCGGAGGTAGCAATGAGCAGTTCTTC
TRBV2	NA	TRBD2	TRBJ2-5	CASSLGLASETQYF	TGTGCCAGCAGTTTAGGACTAGCGTCGGAGACCCAGTACTTC
TRBV27	once	TRBD2	TRBJ2-7	CASSFSSGGGAEEIEQYF	TGTGCCAGCAGTTTTTCGTCGGGCGGGGGGGCCGAAGAGATCGAGCAGTACTTC
TRBV11-3	NA	TRBD1	TRBJ2-3	CASSLGQLSTDTQYF	TGTGCCAGCAGCTTGGGACAGCTAAGCACAGATACGCAGTATTTT
TRBV9	NA	TRBD1	TRBJ2-1	CASSVEGQQQFF	TGTGCCAGCAGCGTAGAGGGACAGCAGCAGTTCTTC
TRBV2	NA	TRBD1	TRBJ1-3	CASSYPWDSPGNTIYF	TGTGCCAGCAGTTACCCCTGGGACAGCCCTGGAAACACCATATATTTT
TRBV2	NA	TRBD1	TRBJ2-7	CASSYRQGFYEQYF	TGTGCCAGCAGTTATCGACAGGGCTTCTACGAGCAGTACTTC
TRBV6-5	NA	NA	TRBJ1-2	CASSYSEGIPYGYTF	TGTGCCAGCAGTTACTCGGAGGGGATCCCCTATGGCTACACCTTC
TRBV7-9	NA	TRBD1	TRBJ2-5	CASSFDRVETQYF	TGTGCCAGCAGCTTCGACAGGGTGGAGACCCAGTACTTC
TRBV18	once	NA	TRBJ2-5	CASSPNIQETQYF	TGTGCCAGCTCACCAAACATCCAAGAGACCCAGTACTTC
TRBV4-3	NA	TRBD1	TRBJ2-3	CASGRGSRRGLSDTQYF	TGCGCCAGCGGCCGGGGATCGCGCAGGGGGCTCTCAGATACGCAGTATTTT
TRBV6-1	NA	NA	TRBJ2-1	CASSESSGSYNEQFF	TGTGCCAGCAGTGAATCGTCGGGTTCCTACAATGAGCAGTTCTTC
TRBV19	NA	NA	TRBJ1-5	CASSIVQVSQPQHF	TGTGCCAGTAGTATCGTACAAGTTTCTCAGCCCCAGCATTTT
TRBV10-3	NA	NA	TRBJ2-1	CAISESPGANNEQFF	TGTGCCATCAGTGAGTCGCCGGGAGCTAACAATGAGCAGTTCTTC